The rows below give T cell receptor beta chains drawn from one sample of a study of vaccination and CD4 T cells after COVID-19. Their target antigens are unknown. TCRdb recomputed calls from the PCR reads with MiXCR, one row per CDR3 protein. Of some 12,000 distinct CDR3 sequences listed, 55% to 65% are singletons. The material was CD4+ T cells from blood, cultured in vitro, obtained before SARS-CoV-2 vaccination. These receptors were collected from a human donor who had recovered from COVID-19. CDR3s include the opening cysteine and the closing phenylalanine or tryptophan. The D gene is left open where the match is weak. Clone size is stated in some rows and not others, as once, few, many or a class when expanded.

cdr3_nt: TGTGCCAGCTCACCACAGACAGCGGGGGATTATGGCTACACCTTC; cdr3_aa: CASSPQTAGDYGYTF; clone_size: -; j_call: TRBJ1-2; d_call: -; v_call: TRBV18
cdr3_nt: TGTGCCAGCAGTTCCGCCGAACAGGGGGCGAATCAGCCCCAGCATTTT; cdr3_aa: CASSSAEQGANQPQHF; clone_size: -; j_call: TRBJ1-5; d_call: TRBD1; v_call: TRBV28
cdr3_nt: TGCAGTGCTAGTGCCCGGGGGCTCGAAAAACTGTTTTTT; cdr3_aa: CSASARGLEKLFF; clone_size: -; j_call: TRBJ1-4; d_call: -; v_call: TRBV20-1
cdr3_nt: TGTGCCAGCAGCTTAAATCTAGTTAAGGATACGCAGTATTTT; cdr3_aa: CASSLNLVKDTQYF; clone_size: -; j_call: TRBJ2-3; d_call: -; v_call: TRBV11-2
cdr3_nt: TGTGCCAGCAGCCAGACAGTGCTGGGCTACACCTTC; cdr3_aa: CASSQTVLGYTF; clone_size: few; j_call: TRBJ1-2; d_call: -; v_call: TRBV6-2/TRBV6-3
cdr3_nt: TGTGCCAGCAGCTTTGATAGCGGGGAGGGATACAATGAGCAGTTCTTC; cdr3_aa: CASSFDSGEGYNEQFF; clone_size: -; j_call: TRBJ2-1; d_call: TRBD2; v_call: TRBV7-2
cdr3_nt: TGTGCCAGCAGTCCTCGACTAGCGGGAGGCTACAATGAGCAGTTCTTC; cdr3_aa: CASSPRLAGGYNEQFF; clone_size: -; j_call: TRBJ2-1; d_call: TRBD2; v_call: TRBV6-1
cdr3_nt: TGTGCCAGCAGCCCTAGCGGGGGCTCTAGCACAGATACGCAGTATTTT; cdr3_aa: CASSPSGGSSTDTQYF; clone_size: -; j_call: TRBJ2-3; d_call: TRBD2; v_call: TRBV7-9
cdr3_nt: TGCAGTGCCACTTCTAGCGGGATGGTCAAAAACATTCAGTACTTC; cdr3_aa: CSATSSGMVKNIQYF; clone_size: -; j_call: TRBJ2-4; d_call: TRBD2; v_call: TRBV20-1
cdr3_nt: TGTGCCAGCAGCCTAGGGGGACTAGAGAACATTCAGTACTTC; cdr3_aa: CASSLGGLENIQYF; clone_size: -; j_call: TRBJ2-4; d_call: TRBD2; v_call: TRBV11-3
cdr3_nt: TGCAGTGCTAGAAGGCTAGCGGGAGGGATTAGCAGGGAGACCCAGTACTTC; cdr3_aa: CSARRLAGGISRETQYF; clone_size: -; j_call: TRBJ2-5; d_call: TRBD2; v_call: TRBV20-1
cdr3_nt: TGTGCCACCAGCAGAGTGATGAACACTGAAGCTTTCTTT; cdr3_aa: CATSRVMNTEAFF; clone_size: -; j_call: TRBJ1-1; d_call: -; v_call: TRBV15
cdr3_nt: TGTGCCAGCAACGAGCCCAAGGCAGGCAATCAGCCCCAGCATTTT; cdr3_aa: CASNEPKAGNQPQHF; clone_size: -; j_call: TRBJ1-5; d_call: -; v_call: TRBV2
cdr3_nt: TGTGCCAGCAGCTTAGATCTCCAGGCAAATAATTCACCCCTCCACTTT; cdr3_aa: CASSLDLQANNSPLHF; clone_size: -; j_call: TRBJ1-6; d_call: -; v_call: TRBV11-2
cdr3_nt: TGTGCCAGCAGCGTGGACAGGGGGCTTTTAGCTAGGCAGTTCTTC; cdr3_aa: CASSVDRGLLARQFF; clone_size: few; j_call: TRBJ2-1; d_call: TRBD1; v_call: TRBV7-2
cdr3_nt: TGTGCCAGCAGCTTGGGGACAGCGGTCGGAGGCTACACCTTC; cdr3_aa: CASSLGTAVGGYTF; clone_size: -; j_call: TRBJ1-2; d_call: TRBD1; v_call: TRBV7-2
cdr3_nt: TGCAGTGCCCCAACTAGGGCACAAGAGACCCAGTACTTC; cdr3_aa: CSAPTRAQETQYF; clone_size: -; j_call: TRBJ2-5; d_call: -; v_call: TRBV20-1
cdr3_nt: TGTGCCACCGCAGTCAACAGGGGTGGGGCTGAAGCTTTCTTT; cdr3_aa: CATAVNRGGAEAFF; clone_size: large; j_call: TRBJ1-1; d_call: TRBD1; v_call: TRBV6-1
cdr3_nt: TGTGCCAGCAGCTTAGATTTTCATCAGCCCCAGCATTTT; cdr3_aa: CASSLDFHQPQHF; clone_size: -; j_call: TRBJ1-5; d_call: -; v_call: TRBV7-8
cdr3_nt: TGTGCCAGCAGAACCCGAATCAGGACAGGGAACACCGGGGAGCTGTTTTTT; cdr3_aa: CASRTRIRTGNTGELFF; clone_size: few; j_call: TRBJ2-2; d_call: TRBD1; v_call: TRBV6-2/TRBV6-3
cdr3_nt: TGTGCCAGCAGTGAATTGGCGGGAGGGAGCACAGATACGCAGTATTTT; cdr3_aa: CASSELAGGSTDTQYF; clone_size: -; j_call: TRBJ2-3; d_call: TRBD2; v_call: TRBV6-1
cdr3_nt: TGTGCCAGCAAGTACAGAAAGAACACTGAAGCTTTCTTT; cdr3_aa: CASKYRKNTEAFF; clone_size: -; j_call: TRBJ1-1; d_call: -; v_call: TRBV2
cdr3_nt: TGTGCCAGCAGTTTACTCCTAGAGTACAATGAGCAGTTCTTC; cdr3_aa: CASSLLLEYNEQFF; clone_size: -; j_call: TRBJ2-1; d_call: -; v_call: TRBV28
cdr3_nt: TGTGCCAGCAGTTTAAGATTTGGGAGCAATCAGCCCCAGCATTTT; cdr3_aa: CASSLRFGSNQPQHF; clone_size: -; j_call: TRBJ1-5; d_call: -; v_call: TRBV28
cdr3_nt: TGTGCCAGCAGTGAAGGACTTAGCAATCAGCCCCAGCATTTT; cdr3_aa: CASSEGLSNQPQHF; clone_size: -; j_call: TRBJ1-5; d_call: -; v_call: TRBV2
cdr3_nt: TGTGCCAGTAGTATTGTTAGCAGCATACAATCGTTGCAGTTCTTC; cdr3_aa: CASSIVSSIQSLQFF; clone_size: -; j_call: TRBJ2-1; d_call: -; v_call: TRBV19
cdr3_nt: TGTGCCAGCAGTGATTCGGGGGGCCTTGGCTACACCTTC; cdr3_aa: CASSDSGGLGYTF; clone_size: -; j_call: TRBJ1-2; d_call: -; v_call: TRBV6-1
cdr3_nt: TGCAGTGCTAGAGGGGGGCGCGAAGCTTTCTTT; cdr3_aa: CSARGGREAFF; clone_size: -; j_call: TRBJ1-1; d_call: -; v_call: TRBV20-1
cdr3_nt: TGTGCCAGCGGCTCCTACAATGAGCAGTTCTTC; cdr3_aa: CASGSYNEQFF; clone_size: -; j_call: TRBJ2-1; d_call: -; v_call: TRBV7-3
cdr3_nt: TGTGCCAGCACAGGGGTATTAAACACTGAAGCTTTCTTT; cdr3_aa: CASTGVLNTEAFF; clone_size: few; j_call: TRBJ1-1; d_call: -; v_call: TRBV6-2/TRBV6-3
cdr3_nt: TGTGCCAGCAGCTTGAAAGGACCTGGGGCCAACGTCCTGACTTTC; cdr3_aa: CASSLKGPGANVLTF; clone_size: -; j_call: TRBJ2-6; d_call: -; v_call: TRBV5-4
cdr3_nt: TGTGCCAGCAGCTCCCCCTATACGGACAGGTGGGGAGGAGAAGCTTTCTTT; cdr3_aa: CASSSPYTDRWGGEAFF; clone_size: once; j_call: TRBJ1-1; d_call: TRBD1; v_call: TRBV5-5
cdr3_nt: TGCAGTGCTAGAAGTCGGGACGGTTGGAACACCGGGGAGCTGTTTTTT; cdr3_aa: CSARSRDGWNTGELFF; clone_size: few; j_call: TRBJ2-2; d_call: -; v_call: TRBV20-1
cdr3_nt: TGTGCCAGCAGTTTATCCGGACTAGCGGTCCCCTACGAGCAGTACTTC; cdr3_aa: CASSLSGLAVPYEQYF; clone_size: -; j_call: TRBJ2-7; d_call: TRBD2; v_call: TRBV27
cdr3_nt: TGTGCCAGCAGCCAAAGGAGACTTGGAGATACGCAGTATTTT; cdr3_aa: CASSQRRLGDTQYF; clone_size: -; j_call: TRBJ2-3; d_call: -; v_call: TRBV14
cdr3_nt: TGCGCCAGCAGCCTGGGACTAGCGGGAGGGAGCTACGAGCAGTACTTC; cdr3_aa: CASSLGLAGGSYEQYF; clone_size: few; j_call: TRBJ2-7; d_call: TRBD2; v_call: TRBV10-1
cdr3_nt: TGTGCCAGCAGTTCCCTTCAGGGCGGGAATTCACCCCTCCACTTT; cdr3_aa: CASSSLQGGNSPLHF; clone_size: -; j_call: TRBJ1-6; d_call: -; v_call: TRBV6-5
cdr3_nt: TGTGCCAGCAGCCCTCGGGACCTTGAAGCTTTCTTT; cdr3_aa: CASSPRDLEAFF; clone_size: few; j_call: TRBJ1-1; d_call: -; v_call: TRBV7-9
cdr3_nt: TGTGCCAGCAGTGACGCGGCAGGCTATGGCTACACCTTC; cdr3_aa: CASSDAAGYGYTF; clone_size: -; j_call: TRBJ1-2; d_call: -; v_call: TRBV6-1
cdr3_nt: TGTGCCAGCAGTTCAACCCGGATCTCTGGGGCCAACGTCCTGACTTTC; cdr3_aa: CASSSTRISGANVLTF; clone_size: -; j_call: TRBJ2-6; d_call: -; v_call: TRBV7-9
cdr3_nt: TGTGCCAGCAGTTCCGTCGGGACAGGGAGCTCCTACGAGCAGTACTTC; cdr3_aa: CASSSVGTGSSYEQYF; clone_size: -; j_call: TRBJ2-7; d_call: TRBD1; v_call: TRBV28
cdr3_nt: TGTGCCAGCAATGGAGGACAGGGGGTTGTAGATACGCAGTATTTT; cdr3_aa: CASNGGQGVVDTQYF; clone_size: few; j_call: TRBJ2-3; d_call: TRBD1; v_call: TRBV2
cdr3_nt: TGTGCCAGCAGCAAACGACGGCAGCCCTCCTACGAGCAGTACTTC; cdr3_aa: CASSKRRQPSYEQYF; clone_size: -; j_call: TRBJ2-7; d_call: -; v_call: TRBV21-1
cdr3_nt: TGCAGTGCTAAAGTACGGGACGGCAACTATGGCTACACCTTC; cdr3_aa: CSAKVRDGNYGYTF; clone_size: few; j_call: TRBJ1-2; d_call: -; v_call: TRBV20-1
cdr3_nt: TGTGCCAGCAGTTACGAACCAGGGGGAATCTCCTACGAGCAGTACTTC; cdr3_aa: CASSYEPGGISYEQYF; clone_size: -; j_call: TRBJ2-7; d_call: TRBD1; v_call: TRBV6-5
cdr3_nt: TGTGCCAGCAGTTTCGGTGGGGACGGCTACACCTTC; cdr3_aa: CASSFGGDGYTF; clone_size: few; j_call: TRBJ1-2; d_call: -; v_call: TRBV28
cdr3_nt: TGTGCCAGCAGCTTTCTGGGGACAGGGGCAGAGACCCAGTACTTC; cdr3_aa: CASSFLGTGAETQYF; clone_size: once; j_call: TRBJ2-5; d_call: TRBD1; v_call: TRBV5-4
cdr3_nt: TGCAGTGCCAAGAGCTCCTACGAGCAGTACTTC; cdr3_aa: CSAKSSYEQYF; clone_size: -; j_call: TRBJ2-7; d_call: -; v_call: TRBV20-1
cdr3_nt: TGTGCCAGCAGTGGGGTGGACAGGGGGCCTGGCTACACCTTC; cdr3_aa: CASSGVDRGPGYTF; clone_size: few; j_call: TRBJ1-2; d_call: TRBD1; v_call: TRBV6-1
cdr3_nt: TGTGCCAGCAAAGCAGCCGGAGCGGGAGCGGATACAGATACGCAGTATTTT; cdr3_aa: CASKAAGAGADTDTQYF; clone_size: -; j_call: TRBJ2-3; d_call: TRBD2; v_call: TRBV27
cdr3_nt: TGCAGCGGGAAGACAGGGGGAGGCTACAATGAGCAGTTCTTC; cdr3_aa: CSGKTGGGYNEQFF; clone_size: -; j_call: TRBJ2-1; d_call: TRBD1; v_call: TRBV29-1
cdr3_nt: TGCAGCACCGCAGGGGGGTATGGCTACACCTTC; cdr3_aa: CSTAGGYGYTF; clone_size: -; j_call: TRBJ1-2; d_call: TRBD1; v_call: TRBV29-1
cdr3_nt: TGTGCCAGCAGCGGACAGGGACGAGAGCAGTACTTC; cdr3_aa: CASSGQGREQYF; clone_size: few; j_call: TRBJ2-7; d_call: TRBD1; v_call: TRBV11-1
cdr3_nt: TGCGCCACCAGCGGGGCTATGGGTACTGAAGCTTTCTTT; cdr3_aa: CATSGAMGTEAFF; clone_size: -; j_call: TRBJ1-1; d_call: -; v_call: TRBV10-1